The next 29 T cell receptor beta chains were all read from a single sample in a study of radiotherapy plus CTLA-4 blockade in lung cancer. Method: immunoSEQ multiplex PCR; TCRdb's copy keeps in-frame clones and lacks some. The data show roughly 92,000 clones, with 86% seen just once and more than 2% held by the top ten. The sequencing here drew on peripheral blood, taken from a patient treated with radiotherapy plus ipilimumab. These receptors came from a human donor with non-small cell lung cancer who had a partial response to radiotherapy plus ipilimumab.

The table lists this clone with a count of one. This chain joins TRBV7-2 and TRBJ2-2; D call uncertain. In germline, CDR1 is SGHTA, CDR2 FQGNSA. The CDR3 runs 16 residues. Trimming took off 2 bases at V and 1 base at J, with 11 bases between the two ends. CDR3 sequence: CASSLRYSRNTGELFF. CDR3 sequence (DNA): TGTGCCAGCAGCTTACGGTACAGCCGGAACACCGGGGAGCTGTTTTTT.

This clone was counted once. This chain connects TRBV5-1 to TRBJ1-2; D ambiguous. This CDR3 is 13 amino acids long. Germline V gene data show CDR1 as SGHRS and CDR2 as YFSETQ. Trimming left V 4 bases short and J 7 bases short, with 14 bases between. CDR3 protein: CASSPAGSAGYTF. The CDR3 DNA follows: TGCGCCAGCAGCCCCGCCGGGTCGGCTGGCTACACCTTC.

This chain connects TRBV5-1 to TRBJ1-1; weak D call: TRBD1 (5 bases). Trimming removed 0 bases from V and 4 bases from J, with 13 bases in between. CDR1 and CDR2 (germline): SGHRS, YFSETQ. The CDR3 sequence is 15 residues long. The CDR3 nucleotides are TGCGCCAGCAGCTTGGATCCGGGGGTAGGCACTGAAGCTTTCTTT. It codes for CASSLDPGVGTEAFF. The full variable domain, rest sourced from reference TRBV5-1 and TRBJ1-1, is KAGVTQTPRYLIKTRGQQVTLSCSPISGHRSVSWYQQTPGQGLQFLFEYFSETQRNKGNFPGRFSGRQFSNSRSEMNVSTLELGDSALYLCASSLDPGVGTEAFFGQGTRLTVV.

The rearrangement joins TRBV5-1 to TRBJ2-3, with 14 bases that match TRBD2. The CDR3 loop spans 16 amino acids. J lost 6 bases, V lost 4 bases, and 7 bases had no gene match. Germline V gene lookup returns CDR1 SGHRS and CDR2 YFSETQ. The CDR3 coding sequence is TGCGCCAGCAGCCCGGGGACTAGCGGGAGCTGGGATACGCAGTATTTT. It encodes CASSPGTSGSWDTQYF.

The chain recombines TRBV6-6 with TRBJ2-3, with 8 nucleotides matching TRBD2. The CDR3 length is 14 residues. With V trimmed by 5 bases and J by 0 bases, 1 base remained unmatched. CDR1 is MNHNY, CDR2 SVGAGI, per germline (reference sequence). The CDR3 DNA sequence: TGTGCCAGCAGTCGACTAGCGAGCACAGATACGCAGTATTTT. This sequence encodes CASSRLASTDTQYF.

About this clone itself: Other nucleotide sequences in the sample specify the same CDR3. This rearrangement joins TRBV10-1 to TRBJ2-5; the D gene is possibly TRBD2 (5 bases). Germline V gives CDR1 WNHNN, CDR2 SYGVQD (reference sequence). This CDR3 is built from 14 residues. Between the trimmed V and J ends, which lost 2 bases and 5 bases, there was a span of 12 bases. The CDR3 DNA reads TGCGCCAGCAGTGAGGAGCGGCGACGTGAGACCCAGTACTTC. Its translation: CASSEERRRETQYF.

Here the CDR3 reads CASSQTGEGYEQYF. The CDR3, as DNA: TGCGCCAGCAGCCAGACGGGGGAAGGGTACGAGCAGTACTTC. The V gene is TRBV5-1, the J gene TRBJ2-7; D possibly corresponds to TRBD2 (6 bases). The V end was cut by 4 bases, the J end by 4 bases, with 15 bases between. The germline V gene encodes CDR1 SGHRS and CDR2 YFSETQ. This CDR3 spans 14 amino acids.

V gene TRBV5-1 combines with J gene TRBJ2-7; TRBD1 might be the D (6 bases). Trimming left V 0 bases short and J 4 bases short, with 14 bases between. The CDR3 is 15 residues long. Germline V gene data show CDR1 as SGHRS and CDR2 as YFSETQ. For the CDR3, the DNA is TGCGCCAGCAGCTTGGCTACAGGGAATATTTACGAGCAGTACTTC. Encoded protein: CASSLATGNIYEQYF. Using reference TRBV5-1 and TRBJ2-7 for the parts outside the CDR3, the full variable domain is KAGVTQTPRYLIKTRGQQVTLSCSPISGHRSVSWYQQTPGQGLQFLFEYFSETQRNKGNFPGRFSGRQFSNSRSEMNVSTLELGDSALYLCASSLATGNIYEQYFGPGTRLTVT.

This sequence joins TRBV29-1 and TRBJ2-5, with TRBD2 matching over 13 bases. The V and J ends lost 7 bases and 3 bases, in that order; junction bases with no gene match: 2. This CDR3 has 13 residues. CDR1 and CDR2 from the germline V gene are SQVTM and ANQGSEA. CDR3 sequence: CSGGLAGEETQYF. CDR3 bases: TGCAGCGGTGGACTAGCGGGGGAAGAGACCCAGTACTTC.

The CDR3 here is CASSLGQGKLSYGQYF. CDR3 DNA: TGCGCCAGCAGCTTGGGACAGGGGAAACTTTCGTATGGGCAGTACTTC. This chain joins TRBV5-1 and TRBJ2-5, with TRBD1 matching 8 bases. The CDR3 covers 16 residues. The ends lost 0 bases at V and 11 bases at J; junction bases unmatched: 15. Germline V gives CDR1 SGHRS, CDR2 YFSETQ.

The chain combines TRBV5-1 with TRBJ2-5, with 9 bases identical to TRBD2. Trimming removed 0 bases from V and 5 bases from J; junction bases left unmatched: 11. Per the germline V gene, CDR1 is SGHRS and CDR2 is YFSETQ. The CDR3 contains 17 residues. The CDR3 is CASSLVSSGTRTETQYF. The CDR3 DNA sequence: TGCGCCAGCAGCTTGGTGTCTAGCGGGACCAGAACTGAGACCCAGTACTTC.

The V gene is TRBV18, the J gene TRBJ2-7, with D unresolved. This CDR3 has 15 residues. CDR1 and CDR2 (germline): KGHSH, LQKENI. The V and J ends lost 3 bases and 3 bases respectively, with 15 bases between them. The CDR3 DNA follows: TGTGCCAGCTCACCTTTCGATTTAGAAAGCTACGAGCAGTACTTC. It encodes CASSPFDLESYEQYF.

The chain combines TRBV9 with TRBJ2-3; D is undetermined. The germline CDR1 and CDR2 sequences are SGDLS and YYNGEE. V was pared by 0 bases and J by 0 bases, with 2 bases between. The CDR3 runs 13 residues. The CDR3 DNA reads TGTGCCAGCAGCGTAGTAAGCACAGATACGCAGTATTTT. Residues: CASSVVSTDTQYF.

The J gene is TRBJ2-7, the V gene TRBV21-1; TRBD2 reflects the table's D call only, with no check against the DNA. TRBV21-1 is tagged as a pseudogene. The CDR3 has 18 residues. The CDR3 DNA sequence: TGTGCCAGCAGCATAGAACTTGGACTAGCGGGATTCCCCTACGAGCAGTACGTC. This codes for CASSIELGLAGFPYEQYV.

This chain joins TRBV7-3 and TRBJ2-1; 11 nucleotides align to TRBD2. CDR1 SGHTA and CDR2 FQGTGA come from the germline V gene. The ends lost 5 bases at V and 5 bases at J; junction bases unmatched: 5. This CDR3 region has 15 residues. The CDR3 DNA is TGTGCCAGCAGCCCAACTAGCGGGAGTCACAATGAGCAGTTCTTC. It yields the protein CASSPTSGSHNEQFF. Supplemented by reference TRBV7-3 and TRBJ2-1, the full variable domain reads GAGVSQTPSNKVTEKGKYVELRCDPISGHTALYWYRQSLGQGPEFLIYFQGTGAADDSGLPNDRFFAVRPEGSVSTLKIQRTERGDSAVYLCASSPTSGSHNEQFFGPGTRLTVL.

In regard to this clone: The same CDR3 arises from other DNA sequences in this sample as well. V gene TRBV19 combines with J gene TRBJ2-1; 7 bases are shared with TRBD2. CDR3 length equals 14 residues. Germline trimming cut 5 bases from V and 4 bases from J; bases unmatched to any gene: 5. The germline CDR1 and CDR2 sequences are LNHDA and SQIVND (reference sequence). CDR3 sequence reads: CASSASGGYNEQFF. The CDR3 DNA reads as TGTGCCAGTAGTGCTAGCGGAGGTTACAATGAGCAGTTCTTC.

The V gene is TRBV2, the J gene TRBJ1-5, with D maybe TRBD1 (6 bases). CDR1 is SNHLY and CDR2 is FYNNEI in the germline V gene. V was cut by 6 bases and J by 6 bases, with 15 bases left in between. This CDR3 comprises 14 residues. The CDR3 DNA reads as TGTGCCAGCAGACAACAGGGCTTCGGTCAGCCCCAGCATTTT. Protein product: CASRQQGFGQPQHF.

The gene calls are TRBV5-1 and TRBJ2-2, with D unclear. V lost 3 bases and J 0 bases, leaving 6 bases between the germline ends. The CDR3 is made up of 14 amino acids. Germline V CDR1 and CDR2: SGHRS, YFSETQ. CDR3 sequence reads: CASSYRPNTGELFF. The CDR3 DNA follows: TGCGCCAGCAGCTACAGACCGAACACCGGGGAGCTGTTTTTT.

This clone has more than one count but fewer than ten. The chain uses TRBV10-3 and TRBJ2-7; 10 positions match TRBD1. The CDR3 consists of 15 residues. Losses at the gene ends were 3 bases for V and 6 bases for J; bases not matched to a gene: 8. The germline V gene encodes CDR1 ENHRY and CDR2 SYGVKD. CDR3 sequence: CAISDSGTGDGEQYV. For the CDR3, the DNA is TGTGCCATCAGTGATTCCGGGACAGGGGATGGCGAGCAGTACGTC.

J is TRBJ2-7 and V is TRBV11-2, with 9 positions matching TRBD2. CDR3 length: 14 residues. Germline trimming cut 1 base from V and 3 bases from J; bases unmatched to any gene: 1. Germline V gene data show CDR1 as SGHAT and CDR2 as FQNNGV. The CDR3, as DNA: TGTGCCAGCAGCTTAGGCGGGAGGGTCTACGAGCAGTACTTC. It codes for CASSLGGRVYEQYF.

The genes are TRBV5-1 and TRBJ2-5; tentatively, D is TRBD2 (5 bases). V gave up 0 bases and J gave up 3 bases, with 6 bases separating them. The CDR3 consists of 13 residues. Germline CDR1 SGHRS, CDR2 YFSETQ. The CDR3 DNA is TGCGCCAGCAGCTTGGGGCGGGAAGAGACCCAGTACTTC. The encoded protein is CASSLGREETQYF.

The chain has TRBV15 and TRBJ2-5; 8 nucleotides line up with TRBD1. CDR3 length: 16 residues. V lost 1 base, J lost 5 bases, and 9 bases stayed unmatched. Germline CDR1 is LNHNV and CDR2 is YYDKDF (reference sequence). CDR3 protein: CATSRGGQASTETQYF. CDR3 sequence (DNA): TGTGCCACCAGCAGAGGGGGACAGGCTTCAACGGAGACCCAGTACTTC.

CDR3 sequence reads: CASSLGTSGRTSTDTQYF. Here the CDR3 DNA reads TGTGCCAGCAGTCTCGGGACTAGCGGGAGGACTAGCACAGATACGCAGTATTTT. The chain links TRBV28 to TRBJ2-3; the match to TRBD2 covers 15 bases. CDR1 MDHEN and CDR2 SYDVKM come from the germline V gene. With 5 bases clipped from V and 0 bases from J, the junction kept 6 bases outside the gene matches. The CDR3 consists of 18 residues.

This CDR3 reads CASSFGSGADGEQFF. The CDR3 DNA is TGTGCCAGCAGCTTTGGTTCAGGGGCGGACGGTGAGCAGTTCTTC. V is TRBV5-4 and J is TRBJ2-1, with a tentative D call TRBD1 (6 bases). Per germline, CDR1 SGHNT and CDR2 YYREEE (reference sequence). The CDR3 is 15 residues long. Trimming shortened V by 2 bases and J by 9 bases, and 18 bases separated the two germline ends.

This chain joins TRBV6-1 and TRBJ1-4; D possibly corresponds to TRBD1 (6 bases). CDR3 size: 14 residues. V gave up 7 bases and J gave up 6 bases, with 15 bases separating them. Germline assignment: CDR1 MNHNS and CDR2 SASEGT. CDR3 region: CASTRGGGDEKLFF. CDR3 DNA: TGTGCCAGCACTAGAGGGGGGGGCGATGAAAAACTGTTTTTT.

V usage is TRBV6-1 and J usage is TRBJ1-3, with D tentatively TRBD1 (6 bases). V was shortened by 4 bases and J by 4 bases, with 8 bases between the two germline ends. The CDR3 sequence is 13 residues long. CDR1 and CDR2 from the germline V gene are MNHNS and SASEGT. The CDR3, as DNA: TGTGCCAGCAGTGGGACAGTCGGAAACACCATATATTTT. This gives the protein CASSGTVGNTIYF.

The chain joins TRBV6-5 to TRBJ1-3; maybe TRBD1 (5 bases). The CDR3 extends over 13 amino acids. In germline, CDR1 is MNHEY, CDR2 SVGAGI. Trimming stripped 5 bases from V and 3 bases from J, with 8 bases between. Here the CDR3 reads CASSHRGGNTIYF. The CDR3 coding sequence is TGTGCCAGCAGTCATAGGGGTGGAAACACCATATATTTT.

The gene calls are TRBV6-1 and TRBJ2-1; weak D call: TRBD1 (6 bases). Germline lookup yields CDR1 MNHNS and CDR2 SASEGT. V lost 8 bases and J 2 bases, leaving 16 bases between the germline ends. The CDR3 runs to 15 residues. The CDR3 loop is CASRGSGHPYNEQFF. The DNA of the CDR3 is TGTGCCAGCCGGGGTTCGGGACATCCCTACAATGAGCAGTTCTTC.

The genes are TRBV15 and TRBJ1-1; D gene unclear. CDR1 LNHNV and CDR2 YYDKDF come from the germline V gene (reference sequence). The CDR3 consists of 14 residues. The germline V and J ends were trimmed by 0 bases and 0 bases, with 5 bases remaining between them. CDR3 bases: TGTGCCACCAGCAGAGACCTTATGAACACTGAAGCTTTCTTT. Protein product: CATSRDLMNTEAFF. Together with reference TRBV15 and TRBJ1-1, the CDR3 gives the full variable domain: DAMVIQNPRYQVTQFGKPVTLSCSQTLNHNVMYWYQQKSSQAPKLLFHYYDKDFNNEADTPDNFQSRRPNTSFCFLDIRSPGLGDTAMYLCATSRDLMNTEAFFGQGTRLTVV.